This T cell receptor beta chain is drawn from a study of patients and donors after allogeneic stem cell transplantation. A few counts support this clonotype. TCRdb reprocessed the RT-PCR reads via MiXCR and lists one record per CDR3 protein. Among 150,000 to 200,000 distinct CDR3 sequences listed, about 24% were seen once. CDR3 length equals 18 residues. Germline V gene lookup returns CDR1 MNHEY and CDR2 SVGAGI. With 6 bases clipped from V and 2 bases from J, the junction kept 12 bases outside the gene matches. This receptor was taken from a human donor who was either an allogeneic HSCT recipient or a stem cell or donor lymphocyte infusion donor (not recorded which). It is not recorded whose cells these are; they may come from a transplant donor. The chain combines TRBV6-5 with TRBJ2-7; 14 nucleotides agree with TRBD2. Input material: blood, either unsorted or a sorted T cell fraction (not recorded which). The CDR3 DNA follows: TGTGCCAGCAGAGAACCGGGACTAGCGGGGGAGAAACCCTACGAGCAGTACTTC. Protein: CASREPGLAGEKPYEQYF.